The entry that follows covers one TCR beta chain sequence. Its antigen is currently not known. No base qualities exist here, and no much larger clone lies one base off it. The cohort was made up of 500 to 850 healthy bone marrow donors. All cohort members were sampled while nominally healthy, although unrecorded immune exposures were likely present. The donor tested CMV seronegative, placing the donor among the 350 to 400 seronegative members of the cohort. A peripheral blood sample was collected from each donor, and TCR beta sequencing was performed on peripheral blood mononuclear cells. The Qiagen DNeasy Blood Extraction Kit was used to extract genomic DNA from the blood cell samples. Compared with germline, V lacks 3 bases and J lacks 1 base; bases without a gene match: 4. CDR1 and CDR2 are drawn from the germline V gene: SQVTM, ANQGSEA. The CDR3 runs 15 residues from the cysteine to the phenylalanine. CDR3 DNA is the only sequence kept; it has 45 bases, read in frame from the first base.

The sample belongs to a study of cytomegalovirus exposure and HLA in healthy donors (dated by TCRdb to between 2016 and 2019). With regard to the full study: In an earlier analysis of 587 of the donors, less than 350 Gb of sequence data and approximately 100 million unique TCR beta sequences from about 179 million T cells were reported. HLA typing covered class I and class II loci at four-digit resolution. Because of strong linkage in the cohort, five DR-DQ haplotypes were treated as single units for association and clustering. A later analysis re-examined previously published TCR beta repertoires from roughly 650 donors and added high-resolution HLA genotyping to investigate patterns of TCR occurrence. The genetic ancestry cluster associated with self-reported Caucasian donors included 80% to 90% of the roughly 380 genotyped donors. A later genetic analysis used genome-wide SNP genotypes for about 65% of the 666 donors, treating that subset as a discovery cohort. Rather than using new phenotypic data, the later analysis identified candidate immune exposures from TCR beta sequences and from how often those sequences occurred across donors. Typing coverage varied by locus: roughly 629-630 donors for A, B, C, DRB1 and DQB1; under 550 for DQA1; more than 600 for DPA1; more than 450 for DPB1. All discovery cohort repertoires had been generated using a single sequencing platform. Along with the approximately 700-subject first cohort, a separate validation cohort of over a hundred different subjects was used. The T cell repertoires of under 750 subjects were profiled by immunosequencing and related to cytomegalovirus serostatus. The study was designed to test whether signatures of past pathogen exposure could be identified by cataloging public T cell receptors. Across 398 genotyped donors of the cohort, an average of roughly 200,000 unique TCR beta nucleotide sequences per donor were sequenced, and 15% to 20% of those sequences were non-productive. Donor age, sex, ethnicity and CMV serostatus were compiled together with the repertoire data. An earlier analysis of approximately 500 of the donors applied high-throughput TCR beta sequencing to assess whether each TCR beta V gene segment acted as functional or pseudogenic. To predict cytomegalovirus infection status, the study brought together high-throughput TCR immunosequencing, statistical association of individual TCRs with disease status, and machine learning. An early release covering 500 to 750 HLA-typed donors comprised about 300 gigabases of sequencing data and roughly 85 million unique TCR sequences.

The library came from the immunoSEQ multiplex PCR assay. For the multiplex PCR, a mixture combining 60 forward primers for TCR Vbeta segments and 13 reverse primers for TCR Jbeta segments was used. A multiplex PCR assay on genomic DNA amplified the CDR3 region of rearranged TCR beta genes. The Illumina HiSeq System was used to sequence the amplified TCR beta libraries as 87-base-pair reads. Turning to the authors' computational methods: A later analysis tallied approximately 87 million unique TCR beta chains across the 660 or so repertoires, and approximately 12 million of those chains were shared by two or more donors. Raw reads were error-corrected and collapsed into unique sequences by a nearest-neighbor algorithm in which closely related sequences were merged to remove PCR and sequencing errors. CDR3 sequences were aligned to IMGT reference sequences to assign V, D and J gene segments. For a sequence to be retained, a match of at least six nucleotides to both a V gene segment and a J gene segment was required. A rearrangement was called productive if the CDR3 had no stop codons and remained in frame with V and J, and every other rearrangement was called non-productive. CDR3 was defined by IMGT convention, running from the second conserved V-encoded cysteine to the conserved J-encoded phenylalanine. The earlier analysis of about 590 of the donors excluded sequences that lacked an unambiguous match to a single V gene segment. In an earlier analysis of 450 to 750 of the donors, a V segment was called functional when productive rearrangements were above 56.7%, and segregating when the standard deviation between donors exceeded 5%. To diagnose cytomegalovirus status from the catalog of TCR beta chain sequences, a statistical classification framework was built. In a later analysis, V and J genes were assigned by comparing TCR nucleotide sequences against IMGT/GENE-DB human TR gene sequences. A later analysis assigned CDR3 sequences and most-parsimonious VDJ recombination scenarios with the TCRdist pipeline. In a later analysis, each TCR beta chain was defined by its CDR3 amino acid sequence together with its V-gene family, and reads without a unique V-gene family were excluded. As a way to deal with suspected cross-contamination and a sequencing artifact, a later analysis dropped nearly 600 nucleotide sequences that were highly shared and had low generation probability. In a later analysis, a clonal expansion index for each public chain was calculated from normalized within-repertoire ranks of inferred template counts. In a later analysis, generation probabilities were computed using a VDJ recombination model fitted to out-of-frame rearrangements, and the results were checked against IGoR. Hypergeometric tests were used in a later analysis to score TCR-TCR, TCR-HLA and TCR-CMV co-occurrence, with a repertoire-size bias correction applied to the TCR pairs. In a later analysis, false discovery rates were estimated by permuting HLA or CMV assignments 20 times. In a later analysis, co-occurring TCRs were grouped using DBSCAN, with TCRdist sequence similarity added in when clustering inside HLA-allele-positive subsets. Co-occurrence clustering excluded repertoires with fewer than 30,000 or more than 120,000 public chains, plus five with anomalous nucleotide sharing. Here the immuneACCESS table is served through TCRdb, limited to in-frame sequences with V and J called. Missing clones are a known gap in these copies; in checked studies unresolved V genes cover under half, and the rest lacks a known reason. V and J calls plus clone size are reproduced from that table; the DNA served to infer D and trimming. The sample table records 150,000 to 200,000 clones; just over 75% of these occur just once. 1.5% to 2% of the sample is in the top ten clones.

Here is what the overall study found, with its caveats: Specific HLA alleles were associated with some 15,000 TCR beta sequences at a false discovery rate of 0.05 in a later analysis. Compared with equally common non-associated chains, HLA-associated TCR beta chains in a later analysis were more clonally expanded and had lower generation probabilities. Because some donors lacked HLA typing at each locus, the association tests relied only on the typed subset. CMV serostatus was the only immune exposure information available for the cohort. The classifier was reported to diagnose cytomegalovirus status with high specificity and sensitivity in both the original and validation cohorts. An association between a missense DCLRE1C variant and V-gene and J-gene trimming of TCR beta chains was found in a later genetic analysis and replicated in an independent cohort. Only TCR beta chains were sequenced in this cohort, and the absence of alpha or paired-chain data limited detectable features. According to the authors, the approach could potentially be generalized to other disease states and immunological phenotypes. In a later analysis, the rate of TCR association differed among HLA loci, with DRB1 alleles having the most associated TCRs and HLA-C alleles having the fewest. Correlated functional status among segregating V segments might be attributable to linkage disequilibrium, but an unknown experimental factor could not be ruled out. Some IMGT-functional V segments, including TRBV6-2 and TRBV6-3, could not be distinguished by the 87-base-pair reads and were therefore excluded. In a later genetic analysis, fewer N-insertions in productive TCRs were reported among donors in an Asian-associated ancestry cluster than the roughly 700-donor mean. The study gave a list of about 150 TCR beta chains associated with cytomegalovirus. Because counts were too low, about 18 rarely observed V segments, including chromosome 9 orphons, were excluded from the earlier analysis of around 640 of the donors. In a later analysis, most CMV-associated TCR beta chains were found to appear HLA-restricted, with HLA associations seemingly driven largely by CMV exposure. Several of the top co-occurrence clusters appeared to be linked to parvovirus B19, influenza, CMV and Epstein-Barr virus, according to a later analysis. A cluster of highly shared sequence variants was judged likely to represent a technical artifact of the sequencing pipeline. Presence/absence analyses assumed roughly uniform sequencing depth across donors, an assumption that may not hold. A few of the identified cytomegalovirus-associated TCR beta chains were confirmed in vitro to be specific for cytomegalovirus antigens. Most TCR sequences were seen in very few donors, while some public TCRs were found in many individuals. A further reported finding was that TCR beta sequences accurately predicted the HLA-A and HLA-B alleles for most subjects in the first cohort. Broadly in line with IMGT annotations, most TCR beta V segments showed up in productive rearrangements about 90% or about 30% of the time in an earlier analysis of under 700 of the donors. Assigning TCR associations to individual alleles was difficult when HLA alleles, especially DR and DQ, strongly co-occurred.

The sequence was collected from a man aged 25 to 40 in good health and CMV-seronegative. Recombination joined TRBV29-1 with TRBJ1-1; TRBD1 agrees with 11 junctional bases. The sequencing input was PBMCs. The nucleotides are TGCAGCGTTGATCGGACAGGGGGCTGGAACACTGAAGCTTTCTTT. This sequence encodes CSVDRTGGWNTEAFF.